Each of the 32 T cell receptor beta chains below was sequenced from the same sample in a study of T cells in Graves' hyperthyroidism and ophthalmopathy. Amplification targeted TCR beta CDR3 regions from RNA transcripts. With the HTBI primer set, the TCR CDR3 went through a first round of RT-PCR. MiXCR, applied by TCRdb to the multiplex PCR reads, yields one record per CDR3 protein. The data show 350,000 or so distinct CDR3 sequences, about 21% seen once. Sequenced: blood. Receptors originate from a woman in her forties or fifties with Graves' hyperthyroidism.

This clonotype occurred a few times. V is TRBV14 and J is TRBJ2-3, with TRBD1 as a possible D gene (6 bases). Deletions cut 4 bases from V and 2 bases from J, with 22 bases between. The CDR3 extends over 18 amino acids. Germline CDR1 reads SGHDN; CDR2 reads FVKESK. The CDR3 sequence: CASSLCCVRGTNTDTQYF. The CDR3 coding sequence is TGTGCCAGCAGCCTTTGTTGCGTCAGGGGCACGAACACAGATACGCAGTATTTT.

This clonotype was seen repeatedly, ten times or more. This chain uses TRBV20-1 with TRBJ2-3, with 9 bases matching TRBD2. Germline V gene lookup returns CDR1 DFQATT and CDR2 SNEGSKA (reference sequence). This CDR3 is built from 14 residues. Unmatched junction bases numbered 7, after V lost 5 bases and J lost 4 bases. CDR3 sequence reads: CSAPNSGSADTQYF. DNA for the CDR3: TGCAGTGCTCCAAATAGCGGGAGCGCAGATACGCAGTATTTT.

The CDR3 DNA reads as TGTGCCAGCACTCGGACTAGCCCCTACGAGCAGTACTTC. Protein product: CASTRTSPYEQYF. The chain employs TRBV6-2 or TRBV6-3 and TRBJ2-7, with 8 bases lining up with TRBD2. Germline V gives CDR1 MNHEY, CDR2 SVGEGT. Losses at the gene ends were 7 bases for V and 2 bases for J; bases not matched to a gene: 4. The CDR3 has 13 residues.

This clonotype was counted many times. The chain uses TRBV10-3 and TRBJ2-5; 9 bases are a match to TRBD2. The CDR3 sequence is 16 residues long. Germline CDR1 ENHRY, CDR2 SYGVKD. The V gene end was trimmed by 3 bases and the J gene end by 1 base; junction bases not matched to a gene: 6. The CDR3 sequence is CAISEPSLAGQETQYF. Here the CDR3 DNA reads TGTGCCATCAGTGAACCTTCACTAGCGGGCCAAGAGACCCAGTACTTC.

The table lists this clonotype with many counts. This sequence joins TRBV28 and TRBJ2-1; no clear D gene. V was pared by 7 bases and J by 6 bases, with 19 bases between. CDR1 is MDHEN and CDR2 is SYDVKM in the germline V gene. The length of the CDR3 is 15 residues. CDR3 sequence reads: CASTYTVGFGNEQFF. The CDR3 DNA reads TGTGCCAGCACCTACACAGTCGGTTTCGGCAATGAGCAGTTCTTC.

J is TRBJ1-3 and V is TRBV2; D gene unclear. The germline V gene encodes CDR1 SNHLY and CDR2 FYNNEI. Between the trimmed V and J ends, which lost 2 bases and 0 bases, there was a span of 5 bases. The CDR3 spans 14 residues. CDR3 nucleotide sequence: TGTGCCAGCAGTGAAAAGGGCTCTGGAAACACCATATATTTT. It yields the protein CASSEKGSGNTIYF.

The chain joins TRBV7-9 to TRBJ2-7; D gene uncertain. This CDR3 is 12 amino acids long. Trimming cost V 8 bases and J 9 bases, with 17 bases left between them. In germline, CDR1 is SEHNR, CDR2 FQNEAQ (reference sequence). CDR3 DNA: TGTGCCAGCGGCCACCGATCCGGTGGGCAGTACTTC. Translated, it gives CASGHRSGGQYF. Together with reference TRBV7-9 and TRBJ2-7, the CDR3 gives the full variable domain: DTGVSQNPRHKITKRGQNVTFRCDPISEHNRLYWYRQTLGQGPEFLTYFQNEAQLEKSRLLSDRFSAERPKGSFSTLEIQRTEQGDSAMYLCASGHRSGGQYFGPGTRLTVT.

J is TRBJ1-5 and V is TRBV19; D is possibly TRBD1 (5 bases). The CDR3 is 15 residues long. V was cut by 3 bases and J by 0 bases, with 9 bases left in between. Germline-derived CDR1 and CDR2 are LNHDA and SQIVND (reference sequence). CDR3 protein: CASSMGTNSNQPQHF. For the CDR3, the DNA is TGTGCCAGTAGTATGGGGACGAATAGCAATCAGCCCCAGCATTTT.

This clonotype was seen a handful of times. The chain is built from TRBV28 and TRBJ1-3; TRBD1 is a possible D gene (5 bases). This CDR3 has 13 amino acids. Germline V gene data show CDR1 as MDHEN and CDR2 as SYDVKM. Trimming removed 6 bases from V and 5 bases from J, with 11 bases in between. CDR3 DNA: TGTGCCAGCAGCGGACCGGGACGAAACACCATATATTTT. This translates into CASSGPGRNTIYF.

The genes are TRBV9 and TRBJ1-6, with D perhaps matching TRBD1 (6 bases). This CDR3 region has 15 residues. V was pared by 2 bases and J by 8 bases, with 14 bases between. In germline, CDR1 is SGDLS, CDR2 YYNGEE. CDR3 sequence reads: CASSVTTGLDSPLHF. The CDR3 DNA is TGTGCCAGCAGCGTTACGACAGGACTGGATTCACCCCTCCACTTT.

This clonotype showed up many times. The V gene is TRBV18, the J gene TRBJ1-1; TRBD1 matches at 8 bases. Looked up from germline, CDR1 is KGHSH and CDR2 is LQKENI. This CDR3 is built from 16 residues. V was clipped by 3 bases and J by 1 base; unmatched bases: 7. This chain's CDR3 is CASSPQGALTNTEAFF. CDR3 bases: TGTGCCAGCTCACCGCAGGGGGCACTCACGAACACTGAAGCTTTCTTT.

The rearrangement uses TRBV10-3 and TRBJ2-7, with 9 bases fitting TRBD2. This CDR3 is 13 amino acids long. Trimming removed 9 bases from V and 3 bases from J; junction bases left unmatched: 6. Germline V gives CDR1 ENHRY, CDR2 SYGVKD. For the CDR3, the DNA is TGTGCCATGTCTAGCGGGACTATCTACGAGCAGTACTTC. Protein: CAMSSGTIYEQYF.

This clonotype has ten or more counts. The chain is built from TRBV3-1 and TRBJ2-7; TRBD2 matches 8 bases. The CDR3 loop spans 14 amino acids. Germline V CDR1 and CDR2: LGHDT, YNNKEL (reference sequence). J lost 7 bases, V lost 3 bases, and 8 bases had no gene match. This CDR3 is CASSQAGTSVEQYF. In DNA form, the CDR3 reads TGTGCCAGCAGCCAGGCCGGGACTAGTGTGGAGCAGTACTTC.

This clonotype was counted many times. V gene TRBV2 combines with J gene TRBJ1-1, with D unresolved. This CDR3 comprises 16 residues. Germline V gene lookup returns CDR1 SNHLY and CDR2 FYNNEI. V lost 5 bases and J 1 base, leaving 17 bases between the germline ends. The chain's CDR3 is CASSSRSPGGNTEAFF. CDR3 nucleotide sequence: TGTGCCAGCAGTTCGAGGTCCCCCGGAGGGAACACTGAAGCTTTCTTT.

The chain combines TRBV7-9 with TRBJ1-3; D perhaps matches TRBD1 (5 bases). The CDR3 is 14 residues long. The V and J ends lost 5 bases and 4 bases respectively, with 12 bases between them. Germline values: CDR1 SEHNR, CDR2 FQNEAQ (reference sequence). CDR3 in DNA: TGTGCCAGCAGCCATATCAACAGGGGAAACACCATATATTTT. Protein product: CASSHINRGNTIYF.

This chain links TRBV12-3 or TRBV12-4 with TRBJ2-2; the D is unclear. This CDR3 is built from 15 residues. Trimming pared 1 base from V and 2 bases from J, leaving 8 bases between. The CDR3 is CASSLGAFNTGELFF. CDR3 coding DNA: TGTGCCAGCAGTTTAGGCGCTTTTAACACCGGGGAGCTGTTTTTT.

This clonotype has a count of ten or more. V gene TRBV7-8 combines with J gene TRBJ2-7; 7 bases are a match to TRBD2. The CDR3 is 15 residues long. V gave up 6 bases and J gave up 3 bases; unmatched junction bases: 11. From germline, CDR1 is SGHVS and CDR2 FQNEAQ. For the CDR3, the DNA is TGTGCCAGCAGGAGAGGTTCGGGCGGGAGCTACGAGCAGTACTTC. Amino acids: CASRRGSGGSYEQYF.

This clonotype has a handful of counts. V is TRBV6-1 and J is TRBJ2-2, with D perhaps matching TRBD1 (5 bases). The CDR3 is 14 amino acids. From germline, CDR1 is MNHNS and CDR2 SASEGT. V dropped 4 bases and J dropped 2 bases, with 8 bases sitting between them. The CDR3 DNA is TGTGCCAGCAGTGGCGACAGCAACACCGGGGAGCTGTTTTTT. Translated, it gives CASSGDSNTGELFF.

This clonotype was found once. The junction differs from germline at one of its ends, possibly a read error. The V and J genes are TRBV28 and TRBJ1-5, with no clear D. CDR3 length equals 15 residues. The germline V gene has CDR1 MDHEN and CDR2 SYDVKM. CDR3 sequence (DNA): TGTGCCGGCAGGTTTTCGGCAGGCCCACTTCAGCCCCAGCATTTT. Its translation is CAGRFSAGPLQPQHF.

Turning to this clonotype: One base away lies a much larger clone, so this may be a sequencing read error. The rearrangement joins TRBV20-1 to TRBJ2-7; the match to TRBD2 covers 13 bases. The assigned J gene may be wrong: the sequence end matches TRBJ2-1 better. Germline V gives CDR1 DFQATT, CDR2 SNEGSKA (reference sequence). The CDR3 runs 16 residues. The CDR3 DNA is TGCAGTGCAAGGACTAGCGGGAGCACGAAATCCTACGAGCAGTTCTTC. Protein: CSARTSGSTKSYEQFF.

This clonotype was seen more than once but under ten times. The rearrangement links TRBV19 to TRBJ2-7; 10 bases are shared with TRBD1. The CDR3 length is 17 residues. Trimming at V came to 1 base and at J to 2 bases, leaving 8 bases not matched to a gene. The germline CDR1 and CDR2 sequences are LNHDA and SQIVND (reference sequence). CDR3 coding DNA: TGTGCCAGTAGTATAGGCCTATGGGGGACAGGGGCCTACGAGCAGTACTTC. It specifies CASSIGLWGTGAYEQYF.

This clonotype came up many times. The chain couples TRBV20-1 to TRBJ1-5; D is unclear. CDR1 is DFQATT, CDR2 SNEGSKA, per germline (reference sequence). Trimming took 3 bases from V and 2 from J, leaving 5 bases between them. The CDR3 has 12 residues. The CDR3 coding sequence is TGCAGTGCTAGGTCTGGCAATCAGCCCCAGCATTTT. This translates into CSARSGNQPQHF.

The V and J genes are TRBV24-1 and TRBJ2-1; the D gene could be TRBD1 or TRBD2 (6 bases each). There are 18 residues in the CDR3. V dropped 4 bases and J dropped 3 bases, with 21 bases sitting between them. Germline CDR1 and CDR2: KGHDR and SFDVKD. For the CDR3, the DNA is TGTGCCACCAGTGACCCGAGGAACGAGAGGGGGGTCTACAATGAGCAGTTCTTC. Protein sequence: CATSDPRNERGVYNEQFF.

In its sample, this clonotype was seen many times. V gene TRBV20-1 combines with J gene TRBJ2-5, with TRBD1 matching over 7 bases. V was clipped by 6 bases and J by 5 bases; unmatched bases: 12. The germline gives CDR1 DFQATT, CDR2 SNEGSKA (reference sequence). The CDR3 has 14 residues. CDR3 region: CSAVDRALLETQYF. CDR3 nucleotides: TGCAGTGCCGTAGACAGGGCCTTGTTGGAGACCCAGTACTTC.

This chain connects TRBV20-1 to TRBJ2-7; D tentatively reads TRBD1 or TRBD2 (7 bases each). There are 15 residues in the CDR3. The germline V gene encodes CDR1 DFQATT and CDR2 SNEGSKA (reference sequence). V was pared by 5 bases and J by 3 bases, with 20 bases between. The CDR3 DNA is TGCAGTGCTGGGAAGGTTCAGGGGGGGGGCTACGAGCAGTACTTC. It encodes CSAGKVQGGGYEQYF.

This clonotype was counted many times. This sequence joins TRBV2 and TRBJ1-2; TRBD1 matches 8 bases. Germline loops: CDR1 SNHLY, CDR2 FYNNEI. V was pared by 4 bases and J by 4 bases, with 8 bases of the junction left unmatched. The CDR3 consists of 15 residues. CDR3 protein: CASSGFGQGGYGYTF. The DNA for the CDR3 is TGTGCCAGCAGTGGGTTCGGACAGGGTGGCTATGGCTACACCTTC.

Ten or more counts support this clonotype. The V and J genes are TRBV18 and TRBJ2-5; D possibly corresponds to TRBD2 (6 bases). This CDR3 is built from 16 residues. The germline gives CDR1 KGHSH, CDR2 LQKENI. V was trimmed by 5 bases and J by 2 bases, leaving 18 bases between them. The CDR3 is CASSSVGGILQETQYF. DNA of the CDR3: TGTGCCAGCTCATCCGTGGGCGGGATTCTTCAAGAGACCCAGTACTTC.

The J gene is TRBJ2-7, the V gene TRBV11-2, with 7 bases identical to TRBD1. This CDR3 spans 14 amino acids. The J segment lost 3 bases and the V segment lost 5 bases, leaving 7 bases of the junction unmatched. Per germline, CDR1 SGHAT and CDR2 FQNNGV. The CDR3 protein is CASSTTDRNYEQYF. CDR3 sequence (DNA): TGTGCCAGCAGCACCACGGACAGGAACTACGAGCAGTACTTC. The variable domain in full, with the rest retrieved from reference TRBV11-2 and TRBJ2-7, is EAGVAQSPRYKIIEKRQSVAFWCNPISGHATLYWYQQILGQGPKLLIQFQNNGVVDDSQLPKDRFSAERLKGVDSTLKIQPAKLEDSAVYLCASSTTDRNYEQYFGPGTRLTVT.

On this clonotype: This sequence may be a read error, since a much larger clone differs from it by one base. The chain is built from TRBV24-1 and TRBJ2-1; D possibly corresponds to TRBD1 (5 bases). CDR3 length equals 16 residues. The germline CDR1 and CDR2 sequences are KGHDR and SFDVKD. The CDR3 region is CATSESTAPAYNEQSF. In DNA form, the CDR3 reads TGTGCCACCAGTGAGTCGACAGCCCCGGCCTACAATGAGCAGTCCTTC.

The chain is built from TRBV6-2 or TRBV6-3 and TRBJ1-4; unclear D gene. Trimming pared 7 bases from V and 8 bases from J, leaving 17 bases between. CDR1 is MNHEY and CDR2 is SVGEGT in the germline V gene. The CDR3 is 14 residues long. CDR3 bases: TGTGCCAGCAAGTCTTTAGGGTCGGGGGAAAAACTGTTTTTT. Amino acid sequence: CASKSLGSGEKLFF.

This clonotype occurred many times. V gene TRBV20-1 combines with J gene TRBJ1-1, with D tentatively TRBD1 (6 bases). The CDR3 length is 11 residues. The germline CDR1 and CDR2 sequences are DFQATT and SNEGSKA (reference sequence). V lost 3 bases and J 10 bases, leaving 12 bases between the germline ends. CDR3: CSARPGAGAFF. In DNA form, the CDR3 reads TGCAGTGCTAGGCCAGGGGCTGGAGCTTTCTTT.

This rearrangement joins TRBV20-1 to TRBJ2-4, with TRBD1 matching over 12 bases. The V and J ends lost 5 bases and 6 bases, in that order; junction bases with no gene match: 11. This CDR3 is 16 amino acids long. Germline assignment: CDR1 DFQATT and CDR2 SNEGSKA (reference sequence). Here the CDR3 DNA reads TGCAGTGCTCCTACCGGGACAGGGGGCTCGGGAAACATTCAGTACTTC. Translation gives CSAPTGTGGSGNIQYF.